The 30 T cell receptor beta chains in this list originate from one sample, sequenced in a study of blood T cells in healthy people across ages. Then a second PCR, running roughly 7 to 11 cycles, was carried out with a sample-barcoded 5' primer and a J-beta primer mix. MiXCR, applied by TCRdb to the 5' RACE reads, yields one record per CDR3 protein. This table has some 1.5 million distinct CDR3 sequences, 28% appearing once. Source material: blood. Every receptor here comes from a woman aged 25 to 39 in good health.

The V and J genes are TRBV20-1 and TRBJ2-5; D might be TRBD2 (6 bases). The CDR3 length is 13 residues. The V end was cut by 6 bases, the J end by 1 base, with 12 bases between. In germline, CDR1 is DFQATT, CDR2 SNEGSKA (reference sequence). The chain's CDR3 is CSARRGSQETQYF. Here the CDR3 DNA reads TGCAGTGCCCGCCGGGGGAGCCAAGAGACCCAGTACTTC.

V and J are TRBV24-1 and TRBJ2-1; TRBD1 is a possible D gene (5 bases). Germline V gives CDR1 KGHDR, CDR2 SFDVKD. Trimming stripped 4 bases from V and 6 bases from J, with 12 bases between. This CDR3 comprises 14 residues. This CDR3 is CATSEPGRGNEQFF. Written as DNA, the CDR3 is TGTGCCACCAGTGAGCCAGGAAGGGGCAATGAGCAGTTCTTC.

This chain uses TRBV7-9 with TRBJ1-4; no clear D gene. Germline V CDR1 and CDR2: SEHNR, FQNEAQ (reference sequence). The CDR3 length is 11 residues. Trimming shortened V by 3 bases and J by 7 bases, and 3 bases separated the two germline ends. The CDR3 DNA follows: TGTGCCAGCAGCTTGTTTGAAAAACTGTTTTTT. It encodes CASSLFEKLFF.

V is TRBV20-1 and J is TRBJ1-5; D possibly corresponds to TRBD1 (5 bases). The CDR3 loop spans 14 amino acids. CDR1 and CDR2 (germline): DFQATT, SNEGSKA (reference sequence). V lost 6 bases and J lost 5, with 17 bases in between. The CDR3 protein is CSASYTGNYQPQHF. The DNA for the CDR3 is TGCAGTGCCTCATATACAGGAAACTATCAGCCCCAGCATTTT.

Turning to this clonotype: A junction end diverges from the germline sequence, so it may reflect a read error. The J gene is TRBJ2-7, the V gene TRBV4-3, with TRBD2 matching 11 bases. In germline, CDR1 is LGHNA, CDR2 YSLEER. The CDR3 is 15 amino acids. CDR3 in amino acids: CASSQAGTSGYERYF. The CDR3 nucleotides are TGCGCCAGCAGCCAGGCGGGGACTAGCGGCTACGAGCGGTACTTC.

The chain carries TRBV5-1 and TRBJ1-2; TRBD1 matches at 7 bases. In germline, CDR1 is SGHRS, CDR2 YFSETQ. The CDR3 spans 16 residues. V lost 0 bases and J lost 0; bases outside the gene matches: 5. The DNA for the CDR3 is TGCGCCAGCAGCTTGGCCGACAGGGCGGCTAACTATGGCTACACCTTC. This translates into CASSLADRAANYGYTF.

The rearrangement uses TRBV2 and TRBJ2-7, with a possible D match to TRBD1 (5 bases). The CDR3 loop spans 14 amino acids. Germline V gene sequence: CDR1 SNHLY, CDR2 FYNNEI. V was pared by 7 bases and J by 0 bases, with 13 bases between. The CDR3 nucleotides read TGTGCCAGCAACATAAGACAGAGCTCCTACGAGCAGTACTTC. It translates to CASNIRQSSYEQYF.

There are a few counts of this clonotype. This chain uses TRBV21-1 with TRBJ2-7; TRBD1 was called by the table and not checked on the DNA. TRBV21-1 is deemed a pseudogene. The CDR3 spans 17 residues. As DNA, the CDR3 is TGTGCCACCATCACCCGTCCGGCAGGGGCAGACCCCTACGAGCAGTACTTC. It encodes CATITRPAGADPYEQYF.

This clonotype was seen once. The rearrangement uses TRBV12-5 and TRBJ2-7; 9 nucleotides match TRBD2. The assigned J gene may be wrong: the sequence end matches TRBJ2-1 better. The CDR3 spans 14 residues. Germline values: CDR1 LGHNT, CDR2 FRNRAP. The CDR3 here is CASGLGLAELEQFF. CDR3 coding DNA: TGTGCTAGTGGTTTGGGACTAGCGGAGCTCGAGCAGTTCTTC.

This clonotype was seen ten or more times. The chain uses TRBV15 and TRBJ2-4; the D gene is possibly TRBD1 (5 bases). CDR3 length: 16 residues. The V and J ends lost 5 bases and 5 bases respectively, with 19 bases between them. CDR1 LNHNV and CDR2 YYDKDF come from the germline V gene (reference sequence). The CDR3 nucleotides read TGTGCCACCAGCTACGGCAAAGGGGTCCCACAAAACATTCAGTACTTC. Translating gives CATSYGKGVPQNIQYF.

This clonotype was seen a few times. This chain uses TRBV20-1 with TRBJ1-2, with D hard to call. There are 13 residues in the CDR3. Trimming stripped 1 base from V and 3 bases from J, with 9 bases between. Germline loops: CDR1 DFQATT, CDR2 SNEGSKA (reference sequence). CDR3 in DNA: TGCAGTGCTAGAGCGTCGGCGGACTATGGCTACACCTTC. Protein: CSARASADYGYTF.

This clonotype was found many times. This chain links TRBV29-1 with TRBJ2-5, with TRBD2 matching 10 bases. V lost 5 bases, J lost 5 bases, and 8 bases stayed unmatched. Germline V lookup: CDR1 SQVTM, CDR2 ANQGSEA. The CDR3 contains 14 residues. The CDR3 sequence: CSVLSGLASETQYF. The DNA of the CDR3 is TGCAGCGTTCTGTCGGGACTAGCGTCGGAGACCCAGTACTTC.

The J gene is TRBJ2-1, the V gene TRBV12-3 or TRBV12-4, with TRBD2 matching over 11 bases. J lost 4 bases, V lost 11 bases, and 10 bases had no gene match. The CDR3 is made up of 15 amino acids. The CDR3 coding sequence is TGTGCCTGTACGACCGGGACTAGCGGATACAATGAGCAGTTCTTC. Protein sequence: CACTTGTSGYNEQFF.

CDR3 in DNA: TGTGCCAGCAACCGAGACAGAAGCAATCAGCCCCAGCATTTT. Encoded protein: CASNRDRSNQPQHF. This chain uses TRBV2 with TRBJ1-5, with D possibly TRBD1 on 5 matching bases. V lost 7 bases, J lost 1 base, and 11 bases lay in between. This CDR3 has 14 residues. Per the germline V gene, CDR1 is SNHLY and CDR2 is FYNNEI.

This clonotype was observed many times. V is TRBV12-3 or TRBV12-4 and J is TRBJ2-4; tentative D call: TRBD1 (6 bases). V was cut by 6 bases and J by 0 bases, with 15 bases left in between. This CDR3 is 16 amino acids long. The CDR3 DNA follows: TGTGCCAGCAGCCCCACAGGGACCATAGCCAAAAACATTCAGTACTTC. This sequence encodes CASSPTGTIAKNIQYF.

The gene calls are TRBV7-2 and TRBJ2-2, with D tentatively TRBD1 (6 bases). The V gene's germline CDR1 is SGHTA and CDR2 FQGNSA. This CDR3 spans 14 amino acids. With 3 bases removed from V and 7 bases from J, the gap between germline ends came to 12 bases. In nucleotides, the CDR3 is TGTGCCAGCAGCTTGGCAGGGGCGGACGGGGAGCTGTTTTTT. Its translation is CASSLAGADGELFF.

This clonotype has just one count. V is TRBV7-9 and J is TRBJ1-5; no clear D. The CDR3 length is 15 residues. Trimming took 5 bases from V and 0 from J, leaving 11 bases between them. The germline V gene encodes CDR1 SEHNR and CDR2 FQNEAQ (reference sequence). The CDR3 DNA sequence: TGTGCCAGCAGCCCTGACTCTAATAGCAATCAGCCCCAGCATTTT. It is translated as CASSPDSNSNQPQHF.

DNA for the CDR3: TGCGCCAGCAGCCAAGGGTCCGCGAATCAGCCCCAGCATTTT. The encoded protein is CASSQGSANQPQHF. The V call is TRBV4-1, the J call TRBJ1-5; D unclear. The V gene's germline CDR1 is MGHRA and CDR2 YSYEKL. Trimming shortened V by 1 base and J by 4 bases, and 8 bases separated the two germline ends. There are 14 residues in the CDR3.

This chain uses TRBV10-1 with TRBJ2-4; D is uncertain. Germline-derived CDR1 and CDR2 are WNHNN and SYGVQD (reference sequence). Trimming took off 8 bases at V and 3 bases at J, with 11 bases between the two ends. CDR3 length: 13 residues. CDR3 nucleotides: TGCGCCAGCGGTCGGTGGGTCAAAAACATTCAGTACTTC. This codes for CASGRWVKNIQYF.

This chain connects TRBV20-1 to TRBJ1-1, with TRBD1 as a possible D gene (6 bases). This CDR3 is built from 13 residues. The germline gives CDR1 DFQATT, CDR2 SNEGSKA (reference sequence). Trimming removed 6 bases from V and 1 base from J, with 12 bases in between. CDR3 in DNA: TGCAGTGCCCCCGAGGGGGGGAACACTGAAGCTTTCTTT. Encoded protein: CSAPEGGNTEAFF.

This clonotype came up a few times. The rearrangement links TRBV5-1 to TRBJ2-1; D is possibly TRBD2 (6 bases). The V end lost 5 bases, the J end lost 6 bases, and 9 bases lay between the germline ends. Germline CDR1 reads SGHRS; CDR2 reads YFSETQ. The CDR3 covers 12 residues. The CDR3 region is CASRETSNEQFF. CDR3 nucleotides: TGCGCCAGCAGGGAGACTAGCAATGAGCAGTTCTTC.

This clonotype has more than one count but fewer than ten. The chain couples TRBV5-1 to TRBJ2-1, with D uncertain. The germline V gene encodes CDR1 SGHRS and CDR2 YFSETQ. CDR3 length: 11 amino acids. V was cut by 4 bases and J by 9 bases, with 8 bases left in between. The CDR3 sequence: CASSEGSEQFF. In nucleotides, the CDR3 is TGCGCCAGCAGCGAAGGTAGTGAGCAGTTCTTC.

In this sample, this clonotype turned up many times. The chain recombines TRBV7-9 with TRBJ2-5; D is unresolved. CDR1 is SEHNR and CDR2 is FQNEAQ in the germline V gene (reference sequence). Trimming cost V 1 base and J 1 base, with 10 bases left between them. The CDR3 has 15 amino acids. For the CDR3, the DNA is TGTGCCAGCAGCTTAGGGCTCACCAGCCAAGAGACCCAGTACTTC. Translation: CASSLGLTSQETQYF.

This clonotype appeared a few times. This chain connects TRBV30 to TRBJ2-7; TRBD2 aligns across 8 bases. Trimming removed 3 bases from V and 1 base from J; junction bases left unmatched: 5. The CDR3 contains 14 residues. The germline V gene has CDR1 GTSNPN and CDR2 SVGIG (reference sequence). The CDR3 sequence: CAWRRLARSYEQYF. The CDR3 nucleotides read TGTGCCTGGAGGAGACTAGCGCGATCCTACGAGCAGTACTTC. Variable domain in full (rest from reference TRBV30 and TRBJ2-7): SQTIHQWPATLVQPVGSPLSLECTVEGTSNPNLYWYRQAAGRGLQLLFYSVGIGQISSEVPQNLSASRPQDRQFILSSKKLLLSDSGFYLCAWRRLARSYEQYFGPGTRLTVT.

Only a few counts were recorded for this clonotype. V and J are TRBV20-1 and TRBJ2-5; possibly TRBD1 for D (7 bases). The DNA end lines up better with TRBJ2-7; the J call may be wrong. The CDR3 is made up of 13 amino acids. Per the germline V gene, CDR1 is DFQATT and CDR2 is SNEGSKA (reference sequence). Written as DNA, the CDR3 is TGCAGTGCCGCGGGGACAGACTTCATCGAGCAGTACTTC. Translated: CSAAGTDFIEQYF.

This clonotype showed up many times. One junction end disagrees with the germline gene, perhaps due to a read error. The chain is built from TRBV5-6 and TRBJ1-2; the D is unclear. Germline CDR1 and CDR2: SGHDT and YYEEEE. CDR3 length: 13 residues. DNA for the CDR3: TGCGCCAGCAGCTTGGAGGCGGTCTATGGCTACACCTTC. This gives the protein CASSLEAVYGYTF. The full variable domain, its missing parts supplied by reference TRBV5-6 and TRBJ1-2, is DAGVTQSPTHLIKTRGQQVTLRCSPKSGHDTVSWYQQALGQGPQFIFQYYEEEERQRGNFPDRFSGHQFPNYSSELNVNALLLGDSALYLCASSLEAVYGYTFGSGTRLTVV.

V is TRBV7-2 and J is TRBJ2-3; 7 positions match TRBD2. This CDR3 comprises 13 residues. Germline CDR1 is SGHTA and CDR2 is FQGNSA. Germline trimming cut 8 bases from V and 5 bases from J; bases unmatched to any gene: 7. This CDR3 reads CASDAGVRDTQYF. The DNA for the CDR3 is TGTGCCAGCGACGCGGGGGTGAGAGATACGCAGTATTTT.

Note on this clonotype: Possible read error: a much larger clone is one base away. This sequence joins TRBV29-1 and TRBJ2-3; D unclear. V was trimmed by 2 bases and J by 1 base, leaving 7 bases between them. The germline CDR1 and CDR2 sequences are SQVTM and ANQGSEA. The CDR3 runs to 13 residues. CDR3 sequence: CSVEREGTDTQYF. The CDR3 coding sequence is TGCAGCGTTGAACGCGAGGGCACAGATACGCAGTATTTT.

This sequence joins TRBV12-3 or TRBV12-4 and TRBJ1-4; 8 bases map to TRBD1. J gave up 2 bases and V 6 bases, and 5 bases lay outside the gene matches. This CDR3 region has 15 residues. DNA for the CDR3: TGTGCCAGCAGCAGACAGGGGAAGACTAATGAAAAACTGTTTTTT. Translated, it gives CASSRQGKTNEKLFF.

A single count supports this clonotype. The rearrangement uses TRBV6-1 and TRBJ2-1, with D possibly TRBD2 on 6 matching bases. V dropped 6 bases and J dropped 10 bases, with 22 bases sitting between them. In germline, CDR1 is MNHNS, CDR2 SASEGT. This CDR3 is built from 15 residues. The CDR3 region has the DNA TGTGCCAGCAGGGAATTAGCGGTCATCTCCTACGAGCAGTTCTTC. As protein: CASRELAVISYEQFF.